This T cell receptor beta chain is drawn from a study of identical twins listed by TCRdb under 2016. Background on the whole study: The study deep-sequenced TCR alpha and beta repertoires from monozygotic twins, unrelated adults of various ages and cord blood to test whether fetal clonotypes persist. To rule out contamination, replicate twin experiments were performed at different times with different library preparation protocols.

CDR1 and CDR2 are read off the germline V gene (reference sequence) as MNHEY and SMNVEV. A distance of 9 bases separates the germline ends of V and J, which lose 6 bases and 0 bases respectively. The CDR3 runs 15 residues from the cysteine to the phenylalanine. Only the CDR3 portion is preserved as DNA: 45 bases, with reading frame beginning at the first base. Library method: 5' RACE. The reads were generated on an Illumina HiSeq 2000. A universal primer binding site was added through template switching, and the final cDNA carried a unique molecular identifier so that TCR cDNA molecules could be counted accurately. Specific primers in the conserved constant-segment region were used to synthesize first-strand cDNA for the TCR alpha and beta chains. To control for contamination, every cDNA library was double barcoded, receiving both a SMART-Mk sample barcode and Illumina barcodes. Two successive PCR steps introduced TruSeq adapter sequences along with Illumina sample barcodes. TCR alpha and beta cDNA libraries were sequenced on the Illumina HiSeq platform with custom primers. In the paper's pipeline: Raw reads were processed with MiGEC to extract unique molecular identifiers, and MiXCR was used to determine CDR3 positions. Recombination models were inferred per individual with the repgenHMM and IGoR tools using an EM algorithm. The analysis of shared clonotypes was done with the tcR package in R, with sharing normalized by the product of cloneset sizes. To study raw recombination free of thymic and clonal selection effects, out-of-frame nonproductive sequences were analyzed. The public reads were reanalyzed by TCRdb: fastp trimming at Q25, MiXCR alignment, in-frame beta chains only. Here each entry gathers all rows of one CDR3 protein and keeps the most common genes and DNA. The V and J calls reflect TCRdb's pipeline rather than the authors' work. The sample data list about 530,000 distinct CDR3 sequences, and around 20% of these were observed just once. 0.48% of the sample comes from the top ten.

All donors were healthy Caucasians. The twin cohort consisted of three pairs of female monozygotic twins, all aged about 18 to 29 years. Positive isolation kits from Invitrogen were used to isolate CD4+ and CD8+ T cell populations. Turning to this clonotype: The antigen it binds to is not known. No base quality information exists; no much larger clone differs at one position.

What the work shows at the level of the full study, not this receptor alone: Out-of-frame TCR alpha sharing in monozygotic twins was systematically underestimated by recombination models, whereas sharing between unrelated individuals was in agreement with the recombination models. Abundant cord blood beta clonotypes had fewer insertions, young adult naive repertoires showed a similar but weaker trend, and memory repertoires showed no such trend. Excess twin sharing in beta out-of-frame sequences was weaker because fewer shared sequences lowered the signal-to-noise ratio. Because the same donors could not be followed over many years, the conclusions relied on cross-sectional statistical analysis. Zero-insertion analyses could be partly confounded by invariant T cells such as MAIT and iNKT, though diverse VJ usage argued against such confounding for most clonotypes. Compared with coincidental sharing between unrelated individuals, out-of-frame TCR alpha sequences shared between twins had an excess of sequences with low generation probability.

The same sample was also used in a study of yellow fever vaccine responses in identical twins. Taken from the second paper: According to the authors, the vaccine-induced T cell response in identical twins seemed to be partly convergent and partly specific to each individual. In the study, vaccine-responding T cell clones were precisely tracked in identical twins.

In this chain, TRBV27 is recombined with TRBJ2-6, with TRBD1 tentatively as D gene (5 bases match). The sequence was collected from a young woman in good health. The specimen was CD4+ T cells sorted from blood. The CDR3 reads as follows: CASRAGSSGANVLTF. The DNA sequence is TGTGCCAGCAGAGCAGGGTCCTCTGGGGCCAACGTCCTGACTTTC.